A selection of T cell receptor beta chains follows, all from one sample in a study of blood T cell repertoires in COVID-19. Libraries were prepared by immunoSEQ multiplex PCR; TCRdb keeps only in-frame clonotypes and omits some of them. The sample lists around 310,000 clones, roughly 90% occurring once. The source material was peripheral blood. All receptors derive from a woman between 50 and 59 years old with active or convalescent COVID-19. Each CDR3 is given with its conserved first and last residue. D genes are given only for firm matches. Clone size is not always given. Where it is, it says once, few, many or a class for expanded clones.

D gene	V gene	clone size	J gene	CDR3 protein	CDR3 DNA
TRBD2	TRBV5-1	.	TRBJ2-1	CASSLLTSGVSNEQFF	TGCGCCAGCAGCCTATTAACTAGCGGGGTTTCCAATGAGCAGTTCTTC
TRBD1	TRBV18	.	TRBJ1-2	CASSPGTGLFYGYTF	TGTGCCAGCTCACCGGGGACAGGGCTTTTCTATGGCTACACCTTC
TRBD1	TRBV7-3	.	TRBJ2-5	CASSFQGARETQYF	TGTGCCAGCAGCTTCCAGGGGGCGAGGGAGACCCAGTACTTC
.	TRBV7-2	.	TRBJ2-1	CASSFYSSYNEQFF	TGTGCCAGCAGCTTTTATAGCTCCTACAATGAGCAGTTCTTC
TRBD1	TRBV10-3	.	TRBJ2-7	CAITKGQGIEQYF	TGTGCCATCACCAAGGGACAGGGGATCGAGCAGTACTTC
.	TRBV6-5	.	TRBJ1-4	CASTRREGEKLFF	TGTGCCAGCACCCGCAGGGAGGGAGAAAAACTGTTTTTT
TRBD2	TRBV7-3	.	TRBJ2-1	CASSLTPTSGVLGEQFF	TGTGCCAGCAGCTTAACCCCGACTAGCGGGGTGCTTGGTGAGCAGTTCTTC
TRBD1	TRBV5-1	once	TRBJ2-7	CASSPGQGSYEQYF	TGCGCCAGCAGCCCGGGACAGGGTAGCTACGAGCAGTACTTC
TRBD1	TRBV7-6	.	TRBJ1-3	CASRSRPGQLDSGNTIYF	TGTGCCAGCAGGAGTCGACCGGGACAGCTTGACTCTGGAAACACCATATATTTT
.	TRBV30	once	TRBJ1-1	CAWKREAAGGTEAFF	TGTGCCTGGAAAAGGGAGGCAGCCGGTGGGACTGAAGCTTTCTTT
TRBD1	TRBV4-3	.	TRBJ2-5	CASSPRQGETQYF	TGCGCCAGCAGCCCCCGACAGGGAGAGACCCAGTACTTC
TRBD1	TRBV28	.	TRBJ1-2	CASTGQRTYGYTF	TGTGCCAGCACGGGACAGCGAACCTATGGCTACACCTTC
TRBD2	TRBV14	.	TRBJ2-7	CASSHREGPTYEQYF	TGTGCCAGCAGCCATCGGGAGGGCCCCACCTACGAGCAGTACTTC
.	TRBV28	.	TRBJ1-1	CASSTTGREAFF	TGTGCCAGCAGTACTACAGGGAGGGAGGCTTTCTTT
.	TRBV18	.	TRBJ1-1	CASSPPSVTVNTEAFF	TGTGCCAGCTCACCACCATCAGTGACAGTGAACACTGAAGCTTTCTTT
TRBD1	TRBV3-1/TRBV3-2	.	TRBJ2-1	CASGGSGQAYNEQFF	TGTGCCAGCGGGGGATCGGGACAGGCCTACAATGAGCAGTTCTTC
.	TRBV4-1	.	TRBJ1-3	CASSTQSGNSGNTIYF	TGCGCCAGCAGCACTCAATCAGGGAACTCTGGAAACACCATATATTTT
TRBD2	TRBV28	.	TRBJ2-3	CATERSSGRDTQYF	TGTGCCACCGAGCGGTCTAGCGGGAGGGATACGCAGTATTTT
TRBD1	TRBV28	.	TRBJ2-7	CASTLNRGYEQYF	TGTGCCAGCACCCTAAACAGGGGCTACGAGCAGTACTTC
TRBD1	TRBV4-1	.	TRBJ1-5	CASSPRQGRNQPQHF	TGCGCCAGCAGCCCCCGACAGGGCCGGAATCAGCCCCAGCATTTT
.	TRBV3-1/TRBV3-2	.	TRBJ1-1	CASSPGRQVNTEAFF	TGTGCCAGCAGCCCAGGTAGACAGGTCAACACTGAAGCTTTCTTT
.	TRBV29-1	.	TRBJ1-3	CTGQLANTIYF	TGCACTGGGCAGCTCGCGAACACCATATATTTT
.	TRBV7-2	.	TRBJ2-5	CASSLAPGVHLAQYF	TGTGCCAGCAGCTTAGCGCCAGGGGTCCACCTGGCCCAGTACTTC
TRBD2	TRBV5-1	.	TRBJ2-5	CASSLVGSGGKETQYF	TGCGCCAGCAGCTTGGTTGGTAGCGGGGGTAAAGAGACCCAGTACTTC
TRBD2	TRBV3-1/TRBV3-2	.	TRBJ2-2	CASSRLAGAGELFF	TGTGCCAGCAGTAGACTAGCGGGGGCCGGGGAGCTGTTTTTT
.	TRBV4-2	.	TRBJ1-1	CASSHSTGLEAFF	TGTGCCAGCAGCCACTCGACGGGACTGGAAGCTTTCTTT
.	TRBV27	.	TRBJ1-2	CASSLAAETRYTF	TGTGCCAGCAGTTTAGCGGCAGAAACACGCTACACCTTC
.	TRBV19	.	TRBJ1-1	CASSWGGMNTEAFF	TGTGCCAGTAGCTGGGGAGGAATGAACACTGAAGCTTTCTTT